A selection of T cell receptor beta chains follows, all from one sample in a study of beta chain features in type 1 diabetes. The repertoire was sequenced with immunoSEQ multiplex PCR; TCRdb's copy has only in-frame clones and lacks some. The sample holds about 740,000 clones, roughly 13% seen once. The sequencing sample was made of naive CD4+ T cells from blood. The source of these receptors is a man younger than 35 with type 1 diabetes. Each CDR3 is given with its conserved first and last residue.

V	J	CDR3
TRBV6-1	TRBJ1-6	CASSETVRDNSPLHF
TRBV10-3	TRBJ2-3	CAISELGTGGTDTQYF
TRBV4-1	TRBJ2-3	CASSPGTSGTDTQYF
TRBV6-6	TRBJ1-6	CASSYSSSGSPLHF
TRBV9	TRBJ1-4	CASSATRDRSPNEKLFF
TRBV7-6	TRBJ2-7	CASSLGLGLAGRNEQYF
TRBV11-3	TRBJ2-3	CASSPDTGSDTQYF
TRBV2	TRBJ2-2	CASRWDSPNTGELFF
TRBV7-9	TRBJ2-3	CASSPGTSGGYDTQYF
TRBV28	TRBJ2-7	CASSVTGTFYEQYF
TRBV19	TRBJ2-5	CASSKRGRGFQETQYF
TRBV19	TRBJ2-6	CASSAGTGANVLTF
TRBV20-1	TRBJ1-1	CSAEGDTEAFF
TRBV5-1	TRBJ1-6	CASSLSGTGDSPLHF
TRBV30	TRBJ2-3	CACTSGGSTDTQYF
TRBV6-5	TRBJ1-5	CASSRTGERGQPQHF
TRBV18	TRBJ1-4	CASSPLQMTNEKLFF
TRBV9	TRBJ1-2	CASSVEGSQGYTF
TRBV7-9	TRBJ2-7	CASSAGTAYEQYF
TRBV7-9	TRBJ2-5	CASSATDREETQYF
TRBV27	TRBJ2-7	CASSLSLDLEQYF
TRBV19	TRBJ1-5	CASTLDPNQPQHF
TRBV6-5	TRBJ2-4	CASSYPSGRENIQYF
TRBV11-2	TRBJ2-2	CASREGDRFRRSTGELFF
TRBV5-1	TRBJ2-2	CASGQGGTGELFF
TRBV12-5	TRBJ2-7	CASGWRTGNYEQYF
TRBV30	TRBJ2-7	CAWSRAALGQYF
TRBV28	TRBJ1-2	CASSFRDGYTF
TRBV7-2	TRBJ2-7	CASSLGQHTTYEQYF
TRBV19	TRBJ1-1	CASSTGPQDSDPYFF
TRBV6-5	TRBJ1-5	CASSLGQGNQPQHF
TRBV29-1	TRBJ2-7	CSVVEGQFHEQYF
TRBV28	TRBJ2-3	CASQLAPPTDTQYF
TRBV30	TRBJ2-1	CAWRPGTGFNNEQFF
TRBV2	TRBJ2-5	CASSLGLPAAQYF
TRBV27	TRBJ1-6	CASTKQGPDNSPLHF
TRBV7-8	TRBJ2-1	CASSPLAGPYNEQFF
TRBV9	TRBJ1-1	CASSVDGFTEAFF
TRBV30	TRBJ2-6	CAWSVSRGTGGSGANVLTF
TRBV11-1	TRBJ2-7	CASSPPGRDFYEQYF
TRBV5-1	TRBJ2-1	CASSNGAGPLDEQFF
TRBV20-1	TRBJ2-1	CSASHGGQFF